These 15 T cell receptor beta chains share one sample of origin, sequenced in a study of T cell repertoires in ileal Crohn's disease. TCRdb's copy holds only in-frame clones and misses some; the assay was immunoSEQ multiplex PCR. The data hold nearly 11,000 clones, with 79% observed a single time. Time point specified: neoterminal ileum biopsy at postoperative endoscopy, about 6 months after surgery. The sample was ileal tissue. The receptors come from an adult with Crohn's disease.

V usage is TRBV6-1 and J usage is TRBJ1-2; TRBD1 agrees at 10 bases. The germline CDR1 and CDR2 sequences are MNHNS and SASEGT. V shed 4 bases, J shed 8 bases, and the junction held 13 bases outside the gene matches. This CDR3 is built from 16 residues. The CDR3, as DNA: TGTGCCAGCAGTGCGCTGTGGACAGGGGGGTCAAAGGGCTACACCTTC. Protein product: CASSALWTGGSKGYTF.

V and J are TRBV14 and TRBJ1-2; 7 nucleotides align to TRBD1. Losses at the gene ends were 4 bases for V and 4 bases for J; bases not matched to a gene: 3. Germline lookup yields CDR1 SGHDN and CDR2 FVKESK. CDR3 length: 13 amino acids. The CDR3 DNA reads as TGTGCCAGCAGCCCCGGGACAGTCTATGGCTACACCTTC. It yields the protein CASSPGTVYGYTF.

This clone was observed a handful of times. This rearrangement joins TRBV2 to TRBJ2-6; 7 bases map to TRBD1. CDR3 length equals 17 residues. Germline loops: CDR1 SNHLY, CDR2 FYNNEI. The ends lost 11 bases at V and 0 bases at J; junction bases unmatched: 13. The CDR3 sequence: CALKKGSGGSGANVLTF. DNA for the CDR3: TGTGCCTTAAAGAAGGGGTCAGGGGGCTCTGGGGCCAACGTCCTGACTTTC.

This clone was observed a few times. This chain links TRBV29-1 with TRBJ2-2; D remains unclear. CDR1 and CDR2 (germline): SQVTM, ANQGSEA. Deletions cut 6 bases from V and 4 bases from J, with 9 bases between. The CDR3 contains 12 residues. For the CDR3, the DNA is TGCAGCGTACTGCGGCTCACCGGGGAGCTGTTTTTT. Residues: CSVLRLTGELFF.

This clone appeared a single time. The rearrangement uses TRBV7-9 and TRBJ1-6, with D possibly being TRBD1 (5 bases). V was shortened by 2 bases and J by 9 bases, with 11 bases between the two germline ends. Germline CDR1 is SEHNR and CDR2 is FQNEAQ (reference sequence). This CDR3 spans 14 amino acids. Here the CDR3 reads CASSLSGGSSPLHF. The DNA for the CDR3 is TGTGCCAGCAGCTTATCGGGGGGTTCTTCACCCCTCCACTTT.

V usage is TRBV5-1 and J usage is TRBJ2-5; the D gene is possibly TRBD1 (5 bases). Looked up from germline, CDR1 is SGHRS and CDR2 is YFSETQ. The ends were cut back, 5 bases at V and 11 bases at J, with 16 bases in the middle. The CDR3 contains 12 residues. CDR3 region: CASSGQGSVQYF. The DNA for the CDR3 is TGCGCCAGCAGTGGGCAGGGTTCGGTGCAGTACTTC. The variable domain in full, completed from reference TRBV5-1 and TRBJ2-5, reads KAGVTQTPRYLIKTRGQQVTLSCSPISGHRSVSWYQQTPGQGLQFLFEYFSETQRNKGNFPGRFSGRQFSNSRSEMNVSTLELGDSALYLCASSGQGSVQYFGPGTRLLVL.

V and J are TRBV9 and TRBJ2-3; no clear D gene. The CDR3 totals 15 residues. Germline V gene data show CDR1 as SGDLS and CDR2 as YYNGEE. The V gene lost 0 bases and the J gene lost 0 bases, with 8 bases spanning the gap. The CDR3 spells CASSVVAESTDTQYF. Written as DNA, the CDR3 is TGTGCCAGCAGCGTAGTTGCGGAGAGCACAGATACGCAGTATTTT.

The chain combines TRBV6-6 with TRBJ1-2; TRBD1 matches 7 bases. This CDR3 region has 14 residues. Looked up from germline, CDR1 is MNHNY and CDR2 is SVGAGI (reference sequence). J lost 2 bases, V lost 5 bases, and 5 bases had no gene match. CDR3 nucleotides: TGTGCCAGCAGTATAGGACAGGTCAACTATGGCTACACCTTC. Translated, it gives CASSIGQVNYGYTF.

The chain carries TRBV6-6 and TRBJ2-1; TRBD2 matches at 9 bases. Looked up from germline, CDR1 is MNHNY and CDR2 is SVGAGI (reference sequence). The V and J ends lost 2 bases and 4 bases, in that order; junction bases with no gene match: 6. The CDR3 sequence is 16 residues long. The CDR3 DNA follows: TGTGCCAGCAGTTACAAGCGGGGGGTACAGTACAATGAGCAGTTCTTC. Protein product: CASSYKRGVQYNEQFF.

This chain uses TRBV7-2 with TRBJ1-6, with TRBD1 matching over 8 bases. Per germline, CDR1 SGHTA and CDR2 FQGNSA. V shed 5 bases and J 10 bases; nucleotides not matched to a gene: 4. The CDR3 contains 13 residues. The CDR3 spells CASSGQGGSPLHF. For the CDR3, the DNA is TGTGCCAGCAGCGGACAGGGAGGGTCACCCCTCCACTTT.

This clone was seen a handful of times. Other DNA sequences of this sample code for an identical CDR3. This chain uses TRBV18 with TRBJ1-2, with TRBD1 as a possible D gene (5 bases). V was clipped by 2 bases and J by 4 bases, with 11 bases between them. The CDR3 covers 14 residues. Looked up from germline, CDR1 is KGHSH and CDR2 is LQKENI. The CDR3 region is CASSPGQGLYGYTF. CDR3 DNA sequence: TGTGCCAGCTCACCAGGGCAGGGTCTCTATGGCTACACCTTC.

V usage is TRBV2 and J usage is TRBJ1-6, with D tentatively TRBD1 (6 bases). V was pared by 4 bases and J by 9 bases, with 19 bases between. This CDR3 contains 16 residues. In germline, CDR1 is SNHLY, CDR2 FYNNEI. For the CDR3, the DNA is TGTGCCAGCAGTGTCAATGCCCCAGGGGTTGGTTCACCCCTCCACTTT. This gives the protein CASSVNAPGVGSPLHF.

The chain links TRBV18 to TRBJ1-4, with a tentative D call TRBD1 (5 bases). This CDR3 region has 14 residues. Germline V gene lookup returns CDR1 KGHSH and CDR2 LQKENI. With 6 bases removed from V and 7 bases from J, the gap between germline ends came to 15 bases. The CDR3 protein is CASSPGGGSEKLFF. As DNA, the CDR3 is TGTGCCAGCTCCCCCGGGGGAGGTAGTGAAAAACTGTTTTTT.

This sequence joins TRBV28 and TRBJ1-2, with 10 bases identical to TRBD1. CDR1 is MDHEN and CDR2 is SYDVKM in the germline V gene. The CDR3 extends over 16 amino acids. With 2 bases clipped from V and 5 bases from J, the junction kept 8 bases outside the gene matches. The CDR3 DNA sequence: TGTGCCAGCAGTTTAGGAGGGACAGGGGATGGGTATGGCTACACCTTC. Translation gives CASSLGGTGDGYGYTF.

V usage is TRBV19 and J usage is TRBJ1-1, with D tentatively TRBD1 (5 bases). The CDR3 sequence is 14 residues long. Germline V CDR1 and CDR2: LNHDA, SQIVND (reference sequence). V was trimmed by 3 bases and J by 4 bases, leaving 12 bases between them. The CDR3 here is CASSIWEGSTEAFF. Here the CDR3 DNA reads TGTGCCAGTAGTATCTGGGAGGGGAGCACTGAAGCTTTCTTT.